This T cell receptor beta chain stems from a study of shared clonotypes between healthy human individuals. Turning to this clone: Its antigen is not identified. Within the sample, other DNA sequences also encode this same CDR3.

Positive CCR7 selection of CD45RO-negative cells yielded the naive CD8 cells, and terminally differentiated effector memory CD45RA+ cells were excluded. The CDR3 spans 14 residues. Germline V gene sequence: CDR1 SGHVS, CDR2 FNYEAQ. V gave up 2 bases and J gave up 3 bases; unmatched junction bases: 2. The study, taken as a whole, reports: Relative to clonotypes present in all four donors, those not shared had lower generation probabilities. Genetic and exposure-history diversity was limited by the few donors.

Replicate sorted-subset PCRs were loaded with about 0.2 ug DNA, 30,000 or so T cell genomes. Source study methods: Junction-only sequences without quality scores came from ImmunoSEQ, so filtering differed. The repertoire was sequenced with immunoSEQ multiplex PCR; TCRdb's copy has only in-frame clones and lacks some. That table furnishes V, J and clone size, whereas the DNA furnished D and trimming. The sample has some 2 million clones, about 95% seen once. The specimen was naive CD8+ T cells sorted from blood. The sequence came from a young man in good health. The J gene is TRBJ2-3, the V gene TRBV7-6; TRBD2 matches 7 bases. The CDR3 region is CASSLNGGTDTQYF. The CDR3 DNA sequence: TGTGCCAGCAGCTTAAACGGGGGGACAGATACGCAGTATTTT.